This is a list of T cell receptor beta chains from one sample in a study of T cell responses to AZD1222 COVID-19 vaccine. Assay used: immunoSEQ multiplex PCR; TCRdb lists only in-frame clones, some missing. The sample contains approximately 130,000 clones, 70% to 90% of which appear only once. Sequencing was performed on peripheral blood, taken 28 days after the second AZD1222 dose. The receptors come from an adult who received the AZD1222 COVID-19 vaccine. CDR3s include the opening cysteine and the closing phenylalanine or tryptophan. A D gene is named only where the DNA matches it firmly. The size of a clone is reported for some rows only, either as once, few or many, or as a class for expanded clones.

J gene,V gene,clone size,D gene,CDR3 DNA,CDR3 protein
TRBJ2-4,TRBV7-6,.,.,TGTGCCAGCAGCTTAGGGGGATTGGACCCACGAGCCAAAAACATTCAGTACTTC,CASSLGGLDPRAKNIQYF
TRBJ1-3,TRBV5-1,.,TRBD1,TGCGCCAGCAGCTTGGGACAGGGGGTTGGAAACACCATATATTTT,CASSLGQGVGNTIYF
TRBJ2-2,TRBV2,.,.,TGTGCCACTCTCGGGCGGACCTTTCCCGGGGAGCTGTTTTTT,CATLGRTFPGELFF
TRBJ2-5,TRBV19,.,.,TGTGCCAGTAGTATAAGGCGGGGAGAGACCCAGTACTTC,CASSIRRGETQYF
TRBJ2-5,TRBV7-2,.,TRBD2,TGTGCCAGCAGCTACGGGGGGGGGCAAGAGACCCAGTACTTC,CASSYGGGQETQYF
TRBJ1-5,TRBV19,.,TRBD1,TGTGCCAGTAGATTACAGGGGGAAAATCAGCCCCAGCATTTT,CASRLQGENQPQHF
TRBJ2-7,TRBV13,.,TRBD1,TGTGCCAGCAGCTTAGGGGACAGGGAGTACGAGCAGTACTTC,CASSLGDREYEQYF
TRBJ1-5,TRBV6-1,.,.,TGTGCCAGCAGTGAGGGAGGGAGGTATCAGCCCCAGCATTTT,CASSEGGRYQPQHF
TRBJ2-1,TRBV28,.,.,TGTGCCAGCAGTTTGTTCGGCAATGAGCAGTTCTTC,CASSLFGNEQFF
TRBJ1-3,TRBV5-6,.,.,TGTGCCAGCAGCCAAACGCAGAGCTCTGGAAACACCATATATTTT,CASSQTQSSGNTIYF
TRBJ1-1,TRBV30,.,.,TGTGCCTGGAGTGCTCGGGACTTCCGGATGCTTTTCTTT,CAWSARDFRMLFF
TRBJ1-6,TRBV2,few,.,TGTGCCAGCGATCCGGGGCCTAATTCACCCCTCCACTTT,CASDPGPNSPLHF
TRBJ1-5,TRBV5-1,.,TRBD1,TGCGCCAGCAGCCTCCGGGACAGCTTTAATCAGCCCCAGCATTTT,CASSLRDSFNQPQHF
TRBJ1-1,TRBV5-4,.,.,TGTGCCAGCAGCCCTAGTCCCGGGCAGGGGAACGCTGAAGCTTTCTTT,CASSPSPGQGNAEAFF
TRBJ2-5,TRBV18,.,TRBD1,TGTGCCAGCTCACCGGACAGGGGCGTCCAAGAGACCCAGTACTTC,CASSPDRGVQETQYF
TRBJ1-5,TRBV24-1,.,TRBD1,TGTGCCACCAGTGACTCGGGACAGATAGAGCAGCCCCAGCATTTT,CATSDSGQIEQPQHF
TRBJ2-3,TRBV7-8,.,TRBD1,TGTGCCAGCAGCATACAGGGGCCTAGCACAGATACGCAGTATTTT,CASSIQGPSTDTQYF
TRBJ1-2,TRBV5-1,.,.,TGCGCCAGCAGCTTGGGGTTTCGGGGAGACCGAAACTATGGCTACACCTTC,CASSLGFRGDRNYGYTF
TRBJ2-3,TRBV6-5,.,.,TGTGCCAGCAGTTACCCTCAGAAGGGTACGCAGTATTTT,CASSYPQKGTQYF
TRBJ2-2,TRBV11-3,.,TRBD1,TGTGCCAGCAGCAAAGGACAGGGGGACACCGGGGAGCTGTTTTTT,CASSKGQGDTGELFF
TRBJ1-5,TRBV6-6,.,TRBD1,TGTGCCAGCAGTTATTCAGGGGGCCATAATCAGCCCCAGCATTTT,CASSYSGGHNQPQHF
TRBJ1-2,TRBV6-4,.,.,TGTGCCAGCAGTGACTCCGCAGGGCTCGGATACACCTTC,CASSDSAGLGYTF
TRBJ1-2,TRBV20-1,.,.,TGCAGTGCTAGTGAGGTGTCAAACTATGGCTACACCTTC,CSASEVSNYGYTF
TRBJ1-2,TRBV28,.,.,TGTGCCAGCAGCCGAGGACGGGCAGAGAACTATGGCTACACCTTC,CASSRGRAENYGYTF
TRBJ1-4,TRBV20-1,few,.,TGCAGCGTGGGGGGCGATGAAAAACTGTTTTTT,CSVGGDEKLFF
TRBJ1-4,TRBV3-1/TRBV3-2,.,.,TGTGCCAGCAGCCAACCAGGGGCCTTACCCGAAAAACTGTTTTTT,CASSQPGALPEKLFF
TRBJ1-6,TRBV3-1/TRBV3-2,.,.,TGTGCCAGCAGCCAGTACGACCCGATTAATTCACCCCTCCACTTT,CASSQYDPINSPLHF
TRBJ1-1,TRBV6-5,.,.,TGTGCCAGCAGCCGGACAGAACCTCTCAACACTGAAGCTTTCTTT,CASSRTEPLNTEAFF
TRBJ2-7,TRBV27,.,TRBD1,TGTGCCAGCAGTTTTGGGACAGGGGTATACGAGCAGTACTTC,CASSFGTGVYEQYF
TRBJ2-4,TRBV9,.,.,TGTGCCAGCAGCGTAGAACGATTCGGGAAGGTCAAAAACATTCAGTACTTC,CASSVERFGKVKNIQYF
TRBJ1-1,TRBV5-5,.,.,TGTGCCAGCAGCTTGGGCACTGAAGCTTTCTTT,CASSLGTEAFF
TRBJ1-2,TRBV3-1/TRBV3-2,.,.,TGTGCCAGCAGCGACTACTTGACCTATGGCTACACCTTC,CASSDYLTYGYTF
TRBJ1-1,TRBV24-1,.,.,TGTGCCACCAAGGCTTCTAGTGGACAGCTGATTATAGACACTGAAGCTTTCTTT,CATKASSGQLIIDTEAFF
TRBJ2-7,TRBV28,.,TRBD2,TGTGCCAGCAGTATGGGCGGGAGATCCTACGAGCAGTACTTC,CASSMGGRSYEQYF
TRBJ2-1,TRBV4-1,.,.,TGCGCCAGCAGCCGAGAGGGCCGGGTCTCCTACAATGAGCAGTTCTTC,CASSREGRVSYNEQFF
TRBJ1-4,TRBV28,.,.,TGTGCCAGCAGTTTCGGAGACCCAGGGGTGGGAACTAATGAAAAACTGTTTTTT,CASSFGDPGVGTNEKLFF